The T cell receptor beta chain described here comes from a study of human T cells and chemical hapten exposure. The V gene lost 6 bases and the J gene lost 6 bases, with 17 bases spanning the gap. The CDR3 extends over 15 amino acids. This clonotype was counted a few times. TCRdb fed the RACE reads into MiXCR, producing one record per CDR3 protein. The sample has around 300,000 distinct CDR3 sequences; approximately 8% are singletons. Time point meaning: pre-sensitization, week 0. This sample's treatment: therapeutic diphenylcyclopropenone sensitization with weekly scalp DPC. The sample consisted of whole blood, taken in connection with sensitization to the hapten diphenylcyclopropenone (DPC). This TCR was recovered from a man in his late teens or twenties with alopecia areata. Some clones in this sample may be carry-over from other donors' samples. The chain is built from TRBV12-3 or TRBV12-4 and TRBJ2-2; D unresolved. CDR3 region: CASRYKPGYPGELFF. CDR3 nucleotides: TGTGCCAGCAGGTACAAGCCAGGTTACCCCGGGGAGCTGTTTTTT.